This T cell receptor beta chain was recovered during a study of kidney transplant recipient with SARS-CoV-2 infection. Germline CDR1 reads MNHNS; CDR2 reads SASEGT. The CDR3 contains 17 residues. V was pared by 2 bases and J by 4 bases, with 20 bases between. Each CDR3 protein gets one entry after TCRdb re-called the reads with MiXCR. There are approximately 250,000 distinct CDR3 sequences in the sample; roughly 26% occur only once, and 7% to 8% lies in the top ten. This clonotype appeared many times. Specimen: a blood sample, collected at baseline and on roughly day 110 from a kidney transplant recipient. This clonotype was obtained from a male patient in his thirties who had COVID-19 and was a kidney transplant recipient. Some T cells may have originated in the graft donor. The chain employs TRBV6-1 and TRBJ1-2, with D unclear. The CDR3 reads CASSERTECRKTYGYTF. The DNA for the CDR3 is TGTGCCAGCAGTGAACGAACGGAATGTAGAAAGACCTATGGCTACACCTTC.